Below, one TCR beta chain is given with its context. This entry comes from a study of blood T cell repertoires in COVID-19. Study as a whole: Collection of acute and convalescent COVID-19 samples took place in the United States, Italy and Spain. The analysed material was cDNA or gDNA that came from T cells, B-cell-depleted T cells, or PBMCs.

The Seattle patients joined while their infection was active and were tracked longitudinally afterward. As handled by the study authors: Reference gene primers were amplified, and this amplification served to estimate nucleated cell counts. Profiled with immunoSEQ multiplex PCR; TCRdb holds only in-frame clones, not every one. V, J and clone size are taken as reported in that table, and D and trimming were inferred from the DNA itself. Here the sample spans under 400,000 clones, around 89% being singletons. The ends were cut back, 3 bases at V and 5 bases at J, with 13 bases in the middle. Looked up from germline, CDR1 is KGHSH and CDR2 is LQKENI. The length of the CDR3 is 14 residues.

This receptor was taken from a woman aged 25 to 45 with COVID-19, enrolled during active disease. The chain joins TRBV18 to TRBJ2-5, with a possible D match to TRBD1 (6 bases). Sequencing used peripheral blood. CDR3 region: CASSPRQAGETQYF. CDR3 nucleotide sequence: TGTGCCAGCTCACCGAGACAGGCTGGGGAGACCCAGTACTTC. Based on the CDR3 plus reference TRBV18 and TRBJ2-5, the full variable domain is NAGVMQNPRHLVRRRGQEARLRCSPMKGHSHVYWYRQLPEEGLKFMVYLQKENIIDESGMPKERFSAEFPKEGPSILRIQQVVRGDSAAYFCASSPRQAGETQYFGPGTRLLVL.